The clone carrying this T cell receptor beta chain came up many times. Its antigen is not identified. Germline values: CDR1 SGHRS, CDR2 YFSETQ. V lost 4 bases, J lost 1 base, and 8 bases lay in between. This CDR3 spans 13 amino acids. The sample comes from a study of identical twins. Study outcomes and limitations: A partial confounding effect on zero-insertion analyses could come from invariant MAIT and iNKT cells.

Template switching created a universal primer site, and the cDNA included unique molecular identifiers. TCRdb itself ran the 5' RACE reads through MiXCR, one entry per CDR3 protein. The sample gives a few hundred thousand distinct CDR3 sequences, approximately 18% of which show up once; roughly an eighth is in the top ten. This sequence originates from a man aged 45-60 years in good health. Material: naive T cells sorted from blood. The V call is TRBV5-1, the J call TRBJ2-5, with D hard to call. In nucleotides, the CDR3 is TGCGCCAGCAGCCCCCGAGTCCAAGAGACCCAGTACTTC. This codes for CASSPRVQETQYF.